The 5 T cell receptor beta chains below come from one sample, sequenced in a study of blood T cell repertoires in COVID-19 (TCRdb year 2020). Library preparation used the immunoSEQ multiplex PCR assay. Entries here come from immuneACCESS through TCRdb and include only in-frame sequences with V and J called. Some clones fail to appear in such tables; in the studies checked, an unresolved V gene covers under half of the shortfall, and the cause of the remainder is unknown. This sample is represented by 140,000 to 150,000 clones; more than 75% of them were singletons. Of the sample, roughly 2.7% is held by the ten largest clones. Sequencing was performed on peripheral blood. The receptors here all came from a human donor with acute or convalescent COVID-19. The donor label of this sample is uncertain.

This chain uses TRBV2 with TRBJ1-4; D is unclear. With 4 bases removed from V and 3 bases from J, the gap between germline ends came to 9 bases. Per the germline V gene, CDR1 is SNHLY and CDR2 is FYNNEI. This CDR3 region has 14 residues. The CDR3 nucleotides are TGTGCCAGCAGTGGCAATGGAGCTAATGAAAAACTGTTTTTT. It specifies CASSGNGANEKLFF.

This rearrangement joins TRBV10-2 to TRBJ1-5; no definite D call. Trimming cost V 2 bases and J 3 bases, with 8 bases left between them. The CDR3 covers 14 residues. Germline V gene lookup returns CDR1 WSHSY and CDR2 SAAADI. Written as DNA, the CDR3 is TGCGCCAGCAGTGAGACTACCATCAATCAGCCCCAGCATTTT. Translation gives CASSETTINQPQHF.

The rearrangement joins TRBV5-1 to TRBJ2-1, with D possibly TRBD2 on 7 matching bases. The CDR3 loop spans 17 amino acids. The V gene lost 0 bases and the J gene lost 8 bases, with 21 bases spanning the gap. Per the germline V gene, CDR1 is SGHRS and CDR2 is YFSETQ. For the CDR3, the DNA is TGCGCCAGCAGCTTGGCGCTAGCGGTTAACAAGGGGGATGAGCAGTTCTTC. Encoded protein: CASSLALAVNKGDEQFF. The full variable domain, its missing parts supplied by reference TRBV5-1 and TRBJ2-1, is KAGVTQTPRYLIKTRGQQVTLSCSPISGHRSVSWYQQTPGQGLQFLFEYFSETQRNKGNFPGRFSGRQFSNSRSEMNVSTLELGDSALYLCASSLALAVNKGDEQFFGPGTRLTVL.

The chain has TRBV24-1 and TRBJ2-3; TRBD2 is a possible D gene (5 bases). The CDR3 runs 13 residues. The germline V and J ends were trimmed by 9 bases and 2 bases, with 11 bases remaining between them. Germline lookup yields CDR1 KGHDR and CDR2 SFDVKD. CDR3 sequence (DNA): TGTGCCACCGAAGCGGTATTCACAGATACGCAGTATTTT. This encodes CATEAVFTDTQYF.

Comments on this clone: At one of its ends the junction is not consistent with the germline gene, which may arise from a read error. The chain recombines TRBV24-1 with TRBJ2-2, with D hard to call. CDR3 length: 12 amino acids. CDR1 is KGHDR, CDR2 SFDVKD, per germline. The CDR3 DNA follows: TGTGCCTCCAGAGACTACACCGGGGAGCTGTTTTTT. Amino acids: CASRDYTGELFF.